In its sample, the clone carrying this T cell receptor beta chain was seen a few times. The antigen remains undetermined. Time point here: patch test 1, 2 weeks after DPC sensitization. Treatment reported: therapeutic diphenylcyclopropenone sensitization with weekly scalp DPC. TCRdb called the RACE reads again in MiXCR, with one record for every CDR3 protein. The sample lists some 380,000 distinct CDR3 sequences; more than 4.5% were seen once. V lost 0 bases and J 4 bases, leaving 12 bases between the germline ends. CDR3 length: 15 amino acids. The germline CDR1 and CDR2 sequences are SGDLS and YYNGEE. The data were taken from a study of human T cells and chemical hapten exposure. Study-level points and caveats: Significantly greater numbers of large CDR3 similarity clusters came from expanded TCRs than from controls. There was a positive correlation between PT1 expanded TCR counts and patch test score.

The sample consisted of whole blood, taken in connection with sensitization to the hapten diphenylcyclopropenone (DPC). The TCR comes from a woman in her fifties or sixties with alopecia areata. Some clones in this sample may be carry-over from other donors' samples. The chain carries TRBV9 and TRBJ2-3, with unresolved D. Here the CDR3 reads CASSVEASKPDTQYF. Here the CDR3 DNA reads TGTGCCAGCAGCGTAGAGGCCTCTAAACCAGATACGCAGTATTTT.